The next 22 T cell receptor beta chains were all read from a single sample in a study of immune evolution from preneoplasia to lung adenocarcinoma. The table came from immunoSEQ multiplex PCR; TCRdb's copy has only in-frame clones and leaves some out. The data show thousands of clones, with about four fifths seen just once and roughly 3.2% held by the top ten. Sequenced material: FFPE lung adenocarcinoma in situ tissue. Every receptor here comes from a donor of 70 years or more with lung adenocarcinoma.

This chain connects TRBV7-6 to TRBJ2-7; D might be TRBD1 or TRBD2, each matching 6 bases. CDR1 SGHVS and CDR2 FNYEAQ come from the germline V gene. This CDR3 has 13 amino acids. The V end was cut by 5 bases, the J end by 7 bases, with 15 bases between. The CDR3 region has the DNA TGTGCCAGCAGCGGTCCGGGGGCCAGTGAGCAGTACTTC. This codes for CASSGPGASEQYF.

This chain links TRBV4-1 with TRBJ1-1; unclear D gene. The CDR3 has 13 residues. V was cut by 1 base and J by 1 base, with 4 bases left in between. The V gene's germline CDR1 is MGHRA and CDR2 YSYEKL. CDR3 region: CASSQVENTEAFF. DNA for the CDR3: TGCGCCAGCAGCCAAGTGGAGAACACTGAAGCTTTCTTT.

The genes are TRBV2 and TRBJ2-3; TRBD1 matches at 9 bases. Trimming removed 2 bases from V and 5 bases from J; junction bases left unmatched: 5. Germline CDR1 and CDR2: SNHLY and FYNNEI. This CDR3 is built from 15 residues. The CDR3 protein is CASSENRGPIDTQYF. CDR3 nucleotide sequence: TGTGCCAGCAGTGAAAACAGGGGGCCGATAGATACGCAGTATTTT. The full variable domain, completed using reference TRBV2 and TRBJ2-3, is EPEVTQTPSHQVTQMGQEVILRCVPISNHLYFYWYRQILGQKVEFLVSFYNNEISEKSEIFDDQFSVERPDGSNFTLKIRSTKLEDSAMYFCASSENRGPIDTQYFGPGTRLTVL.

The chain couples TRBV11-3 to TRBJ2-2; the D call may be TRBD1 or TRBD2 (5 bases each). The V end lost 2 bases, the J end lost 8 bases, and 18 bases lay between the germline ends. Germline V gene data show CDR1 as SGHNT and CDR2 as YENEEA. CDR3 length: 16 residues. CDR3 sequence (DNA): TGTGCCAGCAGCTTACTGGGAGCAGGGTCGGGGGGGGAGCTGTTTTTT. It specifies CASSLLGAGSGGELFF.

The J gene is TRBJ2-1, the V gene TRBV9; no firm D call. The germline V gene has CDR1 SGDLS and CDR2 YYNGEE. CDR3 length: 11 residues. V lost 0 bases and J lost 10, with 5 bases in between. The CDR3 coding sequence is TGTGCCAGCAGCGTAGAAGAGGAGCAGTTCTTC. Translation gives CASSVEEEQFF.

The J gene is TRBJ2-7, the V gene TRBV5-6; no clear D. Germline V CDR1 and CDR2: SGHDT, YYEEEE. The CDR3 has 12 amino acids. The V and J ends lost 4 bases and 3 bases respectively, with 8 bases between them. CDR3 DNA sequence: TGTGCCAGCAGCCTGACCCGCTACGAGCAGTACTTC. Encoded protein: CASSLTRYEQYF. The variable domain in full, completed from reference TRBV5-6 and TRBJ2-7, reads DAGVTQSPTHLIKTRGQQVTLRCSPKSGHDTVSWYQQALGQGPQFIFQYYEEEERQRGNFPDRFSGHQFPNYSSELNVNALLLGDSALYLCASSLTRYEQYFGPGTRLTVT.

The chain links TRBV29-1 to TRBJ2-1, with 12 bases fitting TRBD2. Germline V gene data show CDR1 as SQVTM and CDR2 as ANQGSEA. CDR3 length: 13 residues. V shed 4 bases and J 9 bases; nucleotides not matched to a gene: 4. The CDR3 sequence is CSVGLAGGGEQFF. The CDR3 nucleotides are TGCAGCGTTGGTCTAGCGGGAGGGGGTGAGCAGTTCTTC.

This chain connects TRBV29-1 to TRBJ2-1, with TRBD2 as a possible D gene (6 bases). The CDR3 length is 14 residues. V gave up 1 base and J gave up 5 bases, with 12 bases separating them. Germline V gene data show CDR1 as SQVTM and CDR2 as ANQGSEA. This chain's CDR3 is CSVEGQRAHNEQFF. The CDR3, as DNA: TGCAGCGTTGAAGGTCAGCGGGCCCACAATGAGCAGTTCTTC.

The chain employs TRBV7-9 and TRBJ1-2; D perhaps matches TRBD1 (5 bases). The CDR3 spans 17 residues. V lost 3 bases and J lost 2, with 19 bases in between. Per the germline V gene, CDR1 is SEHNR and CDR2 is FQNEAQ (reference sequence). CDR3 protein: CASSFPSRRQLNYGYTF. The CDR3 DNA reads TGTGCCAGCAGCTTTCCCTCGAGGAGACAGCTAAACTATGGCTACACCTTC.

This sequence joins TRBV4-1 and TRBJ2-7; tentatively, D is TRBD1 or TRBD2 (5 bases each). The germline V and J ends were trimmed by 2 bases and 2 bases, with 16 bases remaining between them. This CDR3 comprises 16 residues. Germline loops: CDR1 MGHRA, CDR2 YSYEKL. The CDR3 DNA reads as TGCGCCAGCAGCCAATTGGGGCAGCGACTAACCTACGAGCAGTACTTC. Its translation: CASSQLGQRLTYEQYF.

The CDR3: CASRPLAGTQAGNSDTQYF. DNA for the CDR3: TGTGCCAGCAGACCACTAGCGGGTACGCAAGCAGGGAACTCAGATACGCAGTATTTT. The chain employs TRBV27 and TRBJ2-3; 9 bases match TRBD2. The CDR3 has 19 amino acids. Germline CDR1 and CDR2: MNHEY and SMNVEV (reference sequence). The J segment lost 4 bases and the V segment lost 6 bases, leaving 20 bases of the junction unmatched.

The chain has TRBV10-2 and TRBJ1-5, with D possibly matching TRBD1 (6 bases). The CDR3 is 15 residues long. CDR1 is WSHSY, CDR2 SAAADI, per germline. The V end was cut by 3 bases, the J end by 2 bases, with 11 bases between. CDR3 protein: CASSDGGLGNQPQHF. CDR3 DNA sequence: TGCGCCAGCAGTGACGGGGGGCTGGGCAATCAGCCCCAGCATTTT.

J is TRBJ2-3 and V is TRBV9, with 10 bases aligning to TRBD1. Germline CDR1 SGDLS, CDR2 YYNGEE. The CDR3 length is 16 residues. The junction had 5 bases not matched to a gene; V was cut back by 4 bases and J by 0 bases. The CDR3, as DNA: TGTGCCAGCAGCTTAGGGACAGGGGCTAGCACAGATACGCAGTATTTT. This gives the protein CASSLGTGASTDTQYF.

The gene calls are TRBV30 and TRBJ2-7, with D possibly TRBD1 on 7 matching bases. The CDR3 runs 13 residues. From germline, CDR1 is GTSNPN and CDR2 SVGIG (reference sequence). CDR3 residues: CAGNAGGTYEQYF. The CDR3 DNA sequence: TGTGCTGGAAACGCAGGGGGGACCTACGAGCAGTACTTC.

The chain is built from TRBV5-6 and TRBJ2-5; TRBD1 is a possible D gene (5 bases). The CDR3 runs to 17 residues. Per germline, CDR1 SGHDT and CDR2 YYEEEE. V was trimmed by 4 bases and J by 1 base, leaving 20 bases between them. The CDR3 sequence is CASSREGAIALQETQYF. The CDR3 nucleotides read TGTGCCAGCAGCCGAGAAGGGGCGATCGCCCTCCAAGAGACCCAGTACTTC.

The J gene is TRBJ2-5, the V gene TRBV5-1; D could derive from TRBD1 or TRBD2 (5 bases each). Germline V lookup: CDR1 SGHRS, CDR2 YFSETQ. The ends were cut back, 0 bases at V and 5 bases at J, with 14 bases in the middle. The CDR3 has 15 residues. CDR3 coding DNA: TGCGCCAGCAGCTTGGCGCCTAGCAGGGAGGAGACCCAGTACTTC. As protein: CASSLAPSREETQYF.

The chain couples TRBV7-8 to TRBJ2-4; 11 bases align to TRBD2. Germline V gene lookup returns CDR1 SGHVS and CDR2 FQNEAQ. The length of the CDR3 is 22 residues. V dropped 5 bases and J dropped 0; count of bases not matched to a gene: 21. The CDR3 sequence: CASSLIPSLAGGRGLAKNIQYF. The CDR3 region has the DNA TGTGCCAGCAGCCTTATACCCTCCCTAGCGGGAGGAAGGGGGCTAGCCAAAAACATTCAGTACTTC.

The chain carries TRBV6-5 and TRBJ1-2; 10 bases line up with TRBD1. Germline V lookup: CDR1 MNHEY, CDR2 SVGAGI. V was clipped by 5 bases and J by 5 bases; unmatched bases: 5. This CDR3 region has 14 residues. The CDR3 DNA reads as TGTGCCAGCAGTCGGCCGGGACAGGGGTATGGCTACACCTTC. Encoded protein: CASSRPGQGYGYTF.

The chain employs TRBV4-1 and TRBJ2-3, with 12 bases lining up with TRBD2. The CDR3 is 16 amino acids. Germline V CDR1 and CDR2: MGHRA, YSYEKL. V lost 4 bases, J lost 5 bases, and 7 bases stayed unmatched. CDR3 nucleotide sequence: TGCGCCAGCAGCCGCCGACTAGCGGGAGAGGTAGATACGCAGTATTTT. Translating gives CASSRRLAGEVDTQYF.

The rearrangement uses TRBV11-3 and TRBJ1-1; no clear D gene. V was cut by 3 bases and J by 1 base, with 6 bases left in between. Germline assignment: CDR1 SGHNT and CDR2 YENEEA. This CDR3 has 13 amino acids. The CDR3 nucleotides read TGTGCCAGCAGCTTGGGAGGGAACACTGAAGCTTTCTTT. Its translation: CASSLGGNTEAFF.

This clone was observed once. The CDR3 coding sequence is TGTGCCAGCTCTCTCGGCGGGCCCTTGGGTGGCTACACCTTC. This encodes CASSLGGPLGGYTF. The chain carries TRBV18 and TRBJ1-2; D remains unclear. The CDR3 is made up of 14 amino acids. CDR1 and CDR2 from the germline V gene are KGHSH and LQKENI. V lost 6 bases and J lost 7, with 18 bases in between.

CDR3 sequence (DNA): TGTGCCAGCAGCCGAACCTCCAGGCTAACCTCCTACAATGAGCAGTTCTTC. It codes for CASSRTSRLTSYNEQFF. The rearrangement uses TRBV27 and TRBJ2-1; D ambiguous. CDR1 is MNHEY and CDR2 is SMNVEV in the germline V gene (reference sequence). CDR3 length equals 17 residues. Between the trimmed V and J ends, which lost 6 bases and 0 bases, there was a span of 18 bases.